The 26 T cell receptor beta chains reported below all come from one sample, sequenced in a study of shared clonotypes between healthy human individuals. TCRdb's table, derived via immunoSEQ multiplex PCR, lists solely in-frame clones and lacks some. Of 2 million to 2.5 million clones listed, 95% were seen once; the top ten hold 0.1% to 0.15%. Sequencing input: naive CD4+ T cells sorted from blood. Subset meaning: CD45RA+ positively selected. All receptors come from a man between 18 and 29 years old in good health.

J is TRBJ2-5 and V is TRBV7-2; D is uncertain. The CDR3 spans 16 residues. Germline V gene data show CDR1 as SGHTA and CDR2 as FQGNSA. V dropped 1 base and J dropped 9 bases, with 21 bases sitting between them. The CDR3 here is CASSLEKSLLYGAQYF. The CDR3 coding sequence is TGTGCCAGCAGCTTAGAAAAATCCCTGCTCTATGGGGCCCAGTACTTC.

The chain is built from TRBV2 and TRBJ2-7; no clear D gene. CDR3 size: 12 residues. Germline CDR1 and CDR2: SNHLY and FYNNEI. V was clipped by 3 bases and J by 3 bases, with 6 bases between them. Here the CDR3 reads CASSDQIYEQYF. The CDR3 DNA is TGTGCCAGCAGTGATCAGATCTACGAGCAGTACTTC.

V usage is TRBV18 and J usage is TRBJ2-2, with 14 bases that match TRBD2. CDR1 and CDR2 (germline): KGHSH, LQKENI. There are 17 residues in the CDR3. With V trimmed by 2 bases and J by 3 bases, 2 bases remained unmatched. CDR3 DNA sequence: TGTGCCAGCTCACCAGGGACTAGCGGGAGCTACACCGGGGAGCTGTTTTTT. Translating gives CASSPGTSGSYTGELFF.

The chain has TRBV11-2 and TRBJ2-7; D call uncertain. Deletions cut 3 bases from V and 0 bases from J, with 6 bases between. Germline V gene data show CDR1 as SGHAT and CDR2 as FQNNGV. This CDR3 has 13 amino acids. The chain's CDR3 is CASSFGPSYEQYF. As DNA, the CDR3 is TGTGCCAGCAGCTTCGGTCCCTCCTACGAGCAGTACTTC.

The chain employs TRBV9 and TRBJ2-7; 8 bases map to TRBD1. V shed 4 bases, J shed 3 bases, and the junction held 3 bases outside the gene matches. In germline, CDR1 is SGDLS, CDR2 YYNGEE. The length of the CDR3 is 13 residues. The CDR3 sequence: CASSQGTGYEQYF. CDR3 DNA: TGTGCCAGCAGCCAAGGGACAGGCTACGAGCAGTACTTC.

Note on this clone: Additional DNA sequences in this sample encode the identical CDR3. The chain carries TRBV7-9 and TRBJ1-1; D unclear. Germline-derived CDR1 and CDR2 are SEHNR and FQNEAQ (reference sequence). This CDR3 contains 14 residues. Between the trimmed V and J ends, which lost 1 base and 1 base, there was a span of 7 bases. This CDR3 is CASSLGTENTEAFF. For the CDR3, the DNA is TGTGCCAGCAGCTTAGGTACGGAGAACACTGAAGCTTTCTTT.

This rearrangement joins TRBV25-1 to TRBJ2-3; D might be TRBD2 (6 bases). The V gene's germline CDR1 is MGHDK and CDR2 SYGVNS. The CDR3 length is 14 residues. Trimming left V 4 bases short and J 1 base short, with 9 bases between. For the CDR3, the DNA is TGTGCCAGCAGTGCGGGAGTAGGCACAGATACGCAGTATTTT. Protein: CASSAGVGTDTQYF. Combining the CDR3 with reference TRBV25-1 and TRBJ2-3 gives the whole variable domain EADIYQTPRYLVIGTGKKITLECSQTMGHDKMYWYQQDPGMELHLIHYSYGVNSTEKGDLSSESTVSRIRTEHFPLTLESARPSHTSQYLCASSAGVGTDTQYFGPGTRLTVL.

V and J are TRBV12-5 and TRBJ1-2; unclear D gene. Per the germline V gene, CDR1 is LGHNT and CDR2 is FRNRAP. The V end lost 1 base, the J end lost 8 bases, and 20 bases lay between the germline ends. The CDR3 is 16 amino acids. CDR3 nucleotide sequence: TGTGCTAGTGGTTTGGACAGTGGAGATAGGATAGGAGGCTACACCTTC. Its protein product is CASGLDSGDRIGGYTF.

About this clone: Other DNA sequences of this sample code for an identical CDR3. The V gene is TRBV29-1, the J gene TRBJ1-2, with TRBD1 matching 8 bases. CDR1 SQVTM and CDR2 ANQGSEA come from the germline V gene. The CDR3 sequence is 13 residues long. V was pared by 6 bases and J by 0 bases, with 3 bases of the junction left unmatched. The CDR3 loop reads CSVRTGPNYGYTF. For the CDR3, the DNA is TGCAGCGTCCGGACAGGGCCTAACTATGGCTACACCTTC.

This clone was found once. This rearrangement joins TRBV30 to TRBJ1-3, with D unresolved. The CDR3 extends over 11 amino acids. V lost 7 bases, J lost 4 bases, and 8 bases lay in between. Per germline, CDR1 GTSNPN and CDR2 SVGIG (reference sequence). CDR3 residues: CASARGNTIYF. The CDR3 DNA reads TGTGCCTCGGCTCGAGGAAACACCATATATTTT.

The rearrangement joins TRBV11-2 to TRBJ1-2; D gene uncertain. Germline V gene lookup returns CDR1 SGHAT and CDR2 FQNNGV. V lost 2 bases to trimming and J lost 4 bases, with 20 bases between them. This CDR3 spans 17 amino acids. CDR3: CASSLRASGTEPYGYTF. DNA of the CDR3: TGTGCCAGCAGCTTACGAGCCTCCGGTACAGAGCCCTATGGCTACACCTTC.

The chain carries TRBV10-1 and TRBJ2-1, with unresolved D. Germline loops: CDR1 WNHNN, CDR2 SYGVQD (reference sequence). The CDR3 runs to 13 residues. V was trimmed by 3 bases and J by 7 bases, leaving 10 bases between them. CDR3 residues: CASSDDLTNEQFF. DNA of the CDR3: TGCGCCAGCAGTGACGACTTGACGAATGAGCAGTTCTTC.

CDR3 nucleotides: TGTGCCAGCAGTGAAAGGGGAAACAACTACGAGCAGTACTTC. Its translation: CASSERGNNYEQYF. This sequence joins TRBV2 and TRBJ2-7, with D perhaps TRBD1 (5 bases). CDR3 length equals 14 residues. V was clipped by 2 bases and J by 3 bases, with 11 bases between them. The germline gives CDR1 SNHLY, CDR2 FYNNEI.

The chain joins TRBV28 to TRBJ1-6; the match to TRBD1 covers 7 bases. The germline V gene encodes CDR1 MDHEN and CDR2 SYDVKM. CDR3 size: 13 residues. Trimming took 10 bases from V and 7 from J; bases not matched to a gene: 7. As DNA, the CDR3 is TGTGCCACCTACAGGGGTGAGAATTCACCCCTCCACTTT. It encodes CATYRGENSPLHF.

The genes are TRBV5-1 and TRBJ1-4, with a tentative D call TRBD1 (6 bases). V lost 0 bases to trimming and J lost 8 bases, with 11 bases between them. There are 14 residues in the CDR3. Germline assignment: CDR1 SGHRS and CDR2 YFSETQ. Written as DNA, the CDR3 is TGCGCCAGCAGCTTGGTCAGGGGCGCGGAAAAACTGTTTTTT. Amino acids: CASSLVRGAEKLFF.

A remark on this clone: A clone one base away is much larger, so this may be a read error. At the DNA level, this CDR3 is encoded by other sequences in the same sample as well. The chain uses TRBV27 and TRBJ2-7; D is ambiguous. This CDR3 region has 12 residues. Germline assignment: CDR1 MNHEY and CDR2 SMNVEV (reference sequence). V dropped 2 bases and J dropped 4 bases, with 6 bases sitting between them. The CDR3 spells CASSLRGYEQYF. CDR3 sequence (DNA): TGTGCCAGCAGTTTAAGAGGTTACGAGCAGTACTTC.

The V call is TRBV30, the J call TRBJ2-7; tentatively, D is TRBD1 (6 bases). CDR1 GTSNPN and CDR2 SVGIG come from the germline V gene (reference sequence). Trimming pared 4 bases from V and 0 bases from J, leaving 19 bases between. This CDR3 has 16 amino acids. The CDR3 nucleotides are TGTGCCTGGACTAAGGTGGATAGGGGGTCCTCCTACGAGCAGTACTTC. As protein: CAWTKVDRGSSYEQYF.

The chain carries TRBV9 and TRBJ2-7, with TRBD2 matching over 7 bases. Losses at the gene ends were 0 bases for V and 2 bases for J; bases not matched to a gene: 5. This CDR3 comprises 15 residues. Germline assignment: CDR1 SGDLS and CDR2 YYNGEE. CDR3 in amino acids: CASSVGGTNTYEQYF. The DNA of the CDR3 is TGTGCCAGCAGCGTAGGCGGGACTAACACCTACGAGCAGTACTTC. Full variable domain (missing parts from reference TRBV9 and TRBJ2-7): DSGVTQTPKHLITATGQRVTLRCSPRSGDLSVYWYQQSLDQGLQFLIQYYNGEERAKGNILERFSAQQFPDLHSELNLSSLELGDSALYFCASSVGGTNTYEQYFGPGTRLTVT.

The chain has TRBV5-1 and TRBJ1-2; D is uncertain. V was shortened by 4 bases and J by 4 bases, with 14 bases between the two germline ends. CDR1 SGHRS and CDR2 YFSETQ come from the germline V gene. CDR3 length: 14 amino acids. The CDR3 reads CASSPEGPPYGYTF. CDR3 DNA: TGCGCCAGCAGCCCGGAGGGTCCCCCCTATGGCTACACCTTC.

For this clone: The sample contains more than one DNA sequence encoding this CDR3. V and J are TRBV6-5 and TRBJ2-7; 10 bases align to TRBD1. This CDR3 has 15 residues. V shed 6 bases and J 1 base; nucleotides not matched to a gene: 6. Per the germline V gene, CDR1 is MNHEY and CDR2 is SVGAGI. The CDR3 coding sequence is TGTGCCAGCAGCCTCCGGGACAGGGGTTCCTACGAGCAGTACTTC. Amino acids: CASSLRDRGSYEQYF.

In the case of this clone: A junction boundary mismatches the germline segment, possibly from a read error. The chain joins TRBV7-9 to TRBJ1-1; 9 bases fit TRBD1. CDR1 and CDR2 from the germline V gene are SEHNR and FQNEAQ (reference sequence). The CDR3 runs to 14 residues. The CDR3 region is CASRLGDRDTEAFF. CDR3 coding DNA: TGTGCCAGCAGGTTAGGGGACAGGGACACTGAAGCTTTCTTT. Together with reference TRBV7-9 and TRBJ1-1, the CDR3 gives the full variable domain: DTGVSQNPRHKITKRGQNVTFRCDPISEHNRLYWYRQTLGQGPEFLTYFQNEAQLEKSRLLSDRFSAERPKGSFSTLEIQRTEQGDSAMYLCASRLGDRDTEAFFGQGTRLTVV.

The chain employs TRBV7-2 and TRBJ1-6; no clear D gene. This CDR3 comprises 13 residues. Germline lookup yields CDR1 SGHTA and CDR2 FQGNSA. Trimming left V 3 bases short and J 8 bases short, with 8 bases between. The CDR3 DNA reads TGTGCCAGCAGCTTTTCCCGAGATTCACCCCTCCACTTT. Its translation: CASSFSRDSPLHF.

The rearrangement joins TRBV25-1 to TRBJ2-7; 9 bases match TRBD2. Germline V gene lookup returns CDR1 MGHDK and CDR2 SYGVNS. The CDR3 runs 16 residues. Trimming at V came to 6 bases and at J to 1 base, leaving 10 bases not matched to a gene. As DNA, the CDR3 is TGTGCCAGCAGCCCGACGAGGCTAGCGGGATCCTACGAGCAGTACTTC. Protein product: CASSPTRLAGSYEQYF.

J is TRBJ2-3 and V is TRBV5-6; a possible D gene is TRBD2 (6 bases). Trimming pared 3 bases from V and 4 bases from J, leaving 18 bases between. The V gene's germline CDR1 is SGHDT and CDR2 YYEEEE. The CDR3 sequence is 16 residues long. CDR3 sequence: CASSWGTFRAPDTQYF. The CDR3 DNA reads as TGTGCCAGCAGCTGGGGGACTTTCAGGGCCCCAGATACGCAGTATTTT.

This clone appeared a single time. The rearrangement uses TRBV7-2 and TRBJ2-7; maybe TRBD2 (6 bases). Trimming took 2 bases from V and 2 from J, leaving 13 bases between them. The germline gives CDR1 SGHTA, CDR2 FQGNSA. The CDR3 is 15 residues long. This CDR3 is CASSLQGTAAYEQYF. In DNA, the CDR3 is TGTGCCAGCAGCTTACAAGGGACTGCTGCCTACGAGCAGTACTTC.

The chain links TRBV4-3 to TRBJ2-7, with 11 bases aligning to TRBD2. The length of the CDR3 is 16 residues. CDR1 and CDR2 (germline): LGHNA, YSLEER. V lost 1 base and J lost 7; bases outside the gene matches: 9. CDR3 DNA sequence: TGCGCCAGCAGCCAAGGACTAGCGGGGCACCCCGAGGAGCAGTACTTC. This encodes CASSQGLAGHPEEQYF.